This note documents a single TCR beta chain sequence. The target antigen is unknown. This specimen comes from a study of T cell repertoires in cytomegalovirus infection. Study background: Evidence of both CMV infection and a matching HLA type came from public TCR beta signatures. Findings and caveats of the study: Adding up the frequency of public TCR beta families identified people who carried CMV plus the relevant HLA. HLA-C-restricted, CMV-specific TCR beta clonotypes were dominant ex vivo.

V lost 2 bases, J lost 4 bases, and 7 bases stayed unmatched. This CDR3 is built from 16 residues. Per the germline V gene, CDR1 is SGHVS and CDR2 is FQNEAQ. A single record per CDR3 protein comes from TCRdb applying MiXCR to the reads. The sample includes roughly 150,000 distinct CDR3 sequences, about 15% of them seen just once. The chain links TRBV7-8 to TRBJ2-3, with 9 bases lining up with TRBD2. The clonotype originates from a human donor in good health (CMV status not recorded). Some clones in this sample may be carry-over from other donors' samples. Material: CD8+ T cells from PBMCs. CDR3 amino acids: CASSLMVAGAADTQYF. As DNA, the CDR3 is TGTGCCAGCAGCTTAATGGTAGCGGGAGCGGCAGATACGCAGTATTTT. Using reference TRBV7-8 and TRBJ2-3 for the parts outside the CDR3, the full variable domain is GAGVSQSPRYKVAKRGQDVALRCDPISGHVSLFWYQQALGQGPEFLTYFQNEAQLDKSGLPSDRFFAERPEGSVSTLKIQRTQQEDSAVYLCASSLMVAGAADTQYFGPGTRLTVL.